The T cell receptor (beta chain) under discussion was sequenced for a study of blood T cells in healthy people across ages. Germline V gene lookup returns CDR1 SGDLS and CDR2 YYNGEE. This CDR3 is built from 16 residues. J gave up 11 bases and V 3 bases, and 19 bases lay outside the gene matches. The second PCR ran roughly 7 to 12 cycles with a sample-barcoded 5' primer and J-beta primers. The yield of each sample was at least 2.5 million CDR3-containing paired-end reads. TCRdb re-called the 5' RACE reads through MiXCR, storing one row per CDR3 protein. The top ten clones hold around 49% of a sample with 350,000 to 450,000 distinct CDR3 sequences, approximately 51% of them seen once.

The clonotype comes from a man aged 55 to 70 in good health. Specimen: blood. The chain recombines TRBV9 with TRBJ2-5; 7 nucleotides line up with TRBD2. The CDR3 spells CASSAGGPSKVAEQYF. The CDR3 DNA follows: TGTGCCAGCAGCGCGGGGGGTCCTTCCAAGGTTGCTGAGCAGTACTTC.